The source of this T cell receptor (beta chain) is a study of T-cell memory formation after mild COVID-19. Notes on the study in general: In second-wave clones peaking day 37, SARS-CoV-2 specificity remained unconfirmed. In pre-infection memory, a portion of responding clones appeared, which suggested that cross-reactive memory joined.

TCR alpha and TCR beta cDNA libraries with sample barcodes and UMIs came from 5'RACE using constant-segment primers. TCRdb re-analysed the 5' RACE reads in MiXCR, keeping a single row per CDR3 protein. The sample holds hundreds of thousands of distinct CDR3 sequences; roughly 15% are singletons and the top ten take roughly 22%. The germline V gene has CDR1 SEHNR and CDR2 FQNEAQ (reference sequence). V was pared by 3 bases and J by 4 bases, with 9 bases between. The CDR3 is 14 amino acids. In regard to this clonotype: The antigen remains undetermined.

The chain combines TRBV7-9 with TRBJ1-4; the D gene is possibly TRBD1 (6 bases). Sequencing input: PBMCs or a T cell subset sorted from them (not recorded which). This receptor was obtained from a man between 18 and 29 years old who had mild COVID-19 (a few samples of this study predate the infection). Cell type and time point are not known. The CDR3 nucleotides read TGTGCCAGCAGCTTGGGGGGCGTTAATGAAAAACTGTTTTTT. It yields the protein CASSLGGVNEKLFF.